Described below is a single TCR beta chain sequence and its context. Its antigen is currently unknown. The sample is drawn from a study of T cells expressing NK-cell markers. Study overall: Obtained from sorted CD3+CD56+NKG2C+, CD3+CD56+NKG2C- and CD3+CD56-NKG2C+ T cells were the TCR beta repertoires. In the group of eight sequenced donors, seven were HCMV-seropositive and one was seronegative.

Whole-study findings and limits: In about six donors, dominant CD3+CD56+NKG2C+ clonotypes ranked among the top 10 CD8+ clonotypes. Topping the CD3+CD56-NKG2C+ fraction as well were these clonotypes, in a handful of donors.

TCRdb reworked the 5' RACE reads into one entry per CDR3 protein, no DNA. Found here are about 190,000 distinct CDR3 sequences; the top ten clones hold roughly a fifth. This CDR3 has 15 residues. The germline V gene encodes CDR1 SGHVS and CDR2 FNYEAQ. The V gene is TRBV7-6, the J gene TRBJ1-5. This TCR was recovered from a man between 18 and 69 years old in good health. Sequencing used blood T cells: a sorted CD56 or NKG2C T cell subset, CD4+ or CD8+ T cells, or bulk PBMC T cells (not recorded which). The CDR3 region is CASSLVLGPHQPQHF.